The rows below give T cell receptor beta chains drawn from one sample of a study of tumor and adjacent non-tumor tissue in lung cancer. TCRdb itself ran the multiplex PCR reads through MiXCR, one entry per CDR3 protein. Here the sample spans about 110,000 distinct CDR3 sequences, roughly 74% being singletons. The specimen was lung tumor tissue. These receptor sequences come from a woman between 55 and 75 years old with non-small cell lung cancer. Each CDR3 is given with its conserved first and last residue. Each record gives: J gene, V gene, D gene, clone size, CDR3 protein, CDR3 DNA. D genes are given only for firm matches. The size of a clone is reported for some rows only, either as once, few or many, or as a class for expanded clones.

TRBJ1-2	TRBV6-6	NA	NA	CASNSQPGPIYGYTF	TGTGCCAGCAATTCGCAACCGGGACCTATCTATGGCTACACCTTC
TRBJ2-7	TRBV11-3	NA	NA	CASSPVGGGSYKQYF	NA
TRBJ1-2	TRBV6-2/TRBV6-3	NA	NA	CAIRPRDMNLYGYTF	TGTGCTATCAGACCCCGGGACATGAACCTCTATGGCTACACCTTC
TRBJ2-5	TRBV4-1	NA	few	CASSQGIGHETQYF	TGCGCCAGCAGCCAAGGGATCGGGCATGAGACCCAGTACTTC
TRBJ2-3	TRBV4-3	NA	NA	CASSPRLLDTQCF	TGCGCCAGCAGCCCCCGACTCTTAGACACGCAGTGTTTT
TRBJ2-2	TRBV4-2	TRBD1	NA	CTSSTGTGANTGELFF	TGTACCAGCAGCACAGGGACAGGAGCGAACACCGGGGAGCTGTTTTTT
TRBJ2-7	TRBV29-1	NA	NA	CSVELPQEASYEQYF	TGTAGCGTTGAACTCCCACAGGAGGCTTCCTACGAGCAGTACTTC
TRBJ2-5	TRBV20-1	TRBD2	few	CSAAPSGLMQETQYF	TGCAGTGCCGCGCCTAGCGGGCTAATGCAAGAGACCCAGTACTTC
TRBJ2-7	TRBV6-2/TRBV6-3	NA	NA	CASNRGRGPYLQYF	TGTGCCAGCAACAGAGGACGGGGACCTTACTTGCAGTACTTC
TRBJ1-6	TRBV5-1	TRBD1	NA	CASSLELGTGNSALHF	TGCGCCAGCAGCTTGGAACTAGGGACAGGGAATTCAGCCCTTCACTTT
TRBJ2-7	TRBV28	TRBD2	few	CASRPGLAGPSYEQYF	TGTGCCAGCAGGCCGGGACTAGCGGGCCCCTCCTACGAGCAGTACTTC
TRBJ2-3	TRBV29-1	TRBD1	NA	CSVEGGEAGGLDMQYF	TGCAGCGTTGAAGGTGGAGAGGCAGGGGGCCTAGATATGCAGTATTTT
TRBJ1-6	TRBV11-2	TRBD1	once	CASSLVIAGGTPLHF	TGTGCCAGTAGCTTAGTTATTGCAGGGGGGACACCCCTCCACTTT
TRBJ2-2	TRBV6-5	TRBD2	once	CASRLAGGESTGELFF	TGTGCCAGCAGGCTAGCGGGGGGGGAGAGTACCGGAGAGTTGTTTTTT
TRBJ2-7	TRBV11-3	TRBD1	NA	CASGGRRAGGKEQYF	TGTGCCAGCGGGGGAAGACGAGCAGGGGGTAAAGAGCAGTACTTC
TRBJ1-2	TRBV11-3	NA	once	CASSLEGKQGYTF	TGTGCCAGCAGCTTAGAAGGAAAACAGGGCTACACTTTC
TRBJ2-5	TRBV20-1	TRBD1	NA	CRARDPTGGMGTQYF	TGCAGAGCTAGAGATCCAACAGGGGGCATGGGGACCCAGTACTTC
TRBJ2-2	TRBV20-1	NA	NA	CSASKSIGTGELFF	TGCAGTGCTTCCAAATCTATCGGCACCGGGGAGCTGTTTTTT
TRBJ1-1	TRBV6-1	NA	NA	CVSRSGSQRNTETSF	TGTGTCAGCAGGTCGGGGAGCCAGAGGAACACTGAAACTTCCTTT
TRBJ2-6	TRBV14	NA	once	CASNKLSSGASVLTF	TGTGCCAGCAATAAACTTAGCTCTGGGGCCAGCGTCCTGACTTTC
TRBJ1-2	TRBV29-1	NA	NA	CSIDLWEVDYGYTF	TGCAGCATCGATTTGTGGGAGGTCGACTATGGCTACACCTTC
TRBJ2-2	TRBV28	NA	few	CASSKRGNGELFF	TGTGCCAGCAGTAAAAGGGGTAACGGGGAGCTGTTTTTT
TRBJ1-4	TRBV4-3	NA	NA	CASSQGVRQVLEKLFF	TGCGCCAGCAGCCAAGGAGTGAGGCAGGTGTTAGAGAAACTGTTTTTT
TRBJ2-7	TRBV4-3	NA	NA	CASSQMPNGDTYEQYF	TGCGCCAGCAGCCAAATGCCTAACGGGGATACCTACGAGCAGTACTTC
TRBJ2-1	TRBV11-2	TRBD2	once	CASSPRSGGGGNEKFF	TGTGCCAGCAGCCCCAGATCGGGCGGGGGGGGAAATGAGAAGTTCTTC
TRBJ2-2	TRBV11-3	TRBD1	NA	CARSLTGGRTGELFF	TGTGCCAGGAGCCTGACAGGGGGCCGGACCGGGGAGTTGTTTTTT
TRBJ2-5	TRBV20-1	TRBD1	NA	CSVSSQGQATQETQYF	TGCAGTGTTAGTTCTCAAGGACAGGCCACCCAAGAGACCCAGTACTTC
TRBJ2-7	TRBV11-2	TRBD1	NA	CASRLSTGTAEQYF	TGTGCCAGTAGGTTATCCACCGGGACAGCCGAGCAATACTTC
TRBJ2-2	TRBV7-3	NA	few	CASSREGSGELFF	TGTGCCAGCAGCCGAGAGGGATCCGGGGAGCTGTTTTTT
TRBJ2-1	TRBV11-1	NA	NA	CASSGASSYNEQFF	TGTGCCAGCAGCGGTGCAAGCTCCTACAATGAGCAGTTTTTC
TRBJ2-3	TRBV11-2	TRBD1	NA	CASSPLSGGTDTQYF	TGTGCCAGCAGCCCGCTCTCAGGGGGTACGGATACGCAGTATTTT
TRBJ2-4	TRBV29-1	NA	once	CSITRELNIRYF	TGCAGCATTACCAGGGAGCTGAACATTCGGTACTTC
TRBJ1-4	TRBV4-3	TRBD1	NA	CASSQVTGLPDEKVFF	TGCGCCAGCAGCCAAGTGACAGGGCTCCCCGATGAAAAAGTGTTTTTT
TRBJ2-7	TRBV11-2	NA	NA	CASSFGGSYNEQYF	TGTGCCAGCAGCTTCGGAGGGTCCTACAATGAGCAGTACTTC
TRBJ2-1	TRBV19	NA	NA	CASSIGGSDGEQFF	TGTGCCAGTAGTATAGGGGGATCCGATGGTGAGCAGTTCTTC
TRBJ1-2	TRBV4-2	TRBD1	NA	CANSQVGGQGIGYIF	TGTGCCAACAGCCAAGTGGGAGGACAGGGGATAGGCTACATCTTC
TRBJ1-3	TRBV4-3	NA	NA	CASTQEYRTSGNTIYF	TGCGCTAGCACCCAAGAGTACCGAACCTCTGGAAACACCATATATTTT
TRBJ2-1	TRBV5-4	TRBD2	NA	CASSLGTSVIPYNEQFF	TGTGCCAGCAGCTTGGGTACTAGCGTAATCCCCTACAATGAGCAGTTCTTC
TRBJ2-2	TRBV11-3	TRBD1	NA	CASSPGTGITGELFF	TGTGCAAGCAGCCCCGGGACAGGAATCACCGGGGAGCTGTTTTTT
TRBJ2-7	TRBV28	NA	NA	CASSPEDYEQYF	TGTGCCAGTTCGCCCGAGGACTACGAGCAGTACTTC
TRBJ2-5	TRBV15	NA	once	CATSSEGTVRGETQYF	TGTGCCACCAGCAGCGAAGGGACGGTACGTGGAGAGACCCAGTACTTC
TRBJ1-6	TRBV7-3	NA	NA	CASSVPTPADSPLHF	TGTGCCAGCAGCGTACCTACACCAGCCGATTCACCCCTCCACTTT
TRBJ2-7	TRBV5-1	NA	few	CASSLVGDEQYF	TGCGCCAGCAGCTTGGTTGGAGACGAGCAGTACTTC
TRBJ1-1	TRBV6-1	TRBD1	NA	CVSQTDRETEAFF	TGTGTCAGCCAAACTGACAGGGAAACTGAAGCTTTCTTT
TRBJ1-5	TRBV6-2/TRBV6-3	NA	many	CASSPNNQPQHF	TGTGCCAGCAGTCCTAACAATCAGCCCCAGCATTTT
TRBJ2-5	TRBV28	NA	NA	CASSRLGETQYF	TGTGCCAGCAGTCGGCTCGGGGAGACCCAGTACTTC
TRBJ2-5	TRBV4-3	TRBD2	NA	CASSQGAGGVETLYF	TGCGCAAGCAGCCAAGGGGCGGGGGGCGTGGAGACCCTCTATTTC
TRBJ2-2	TRBV11-2	NA	NA	CASGSPQEGRNTGELFF	TGTGCCAGCGGCTCCCCCCAGGAGGGGCGGAACACCGGGGAGCTGTTTTTT
TRBJ1-2	TRBV7-9	TRBD1	NA	CDSSSDREGYTF	TGTGACAGCAGCTCCGACAGGGAGGGCTACACCTTC
TRBJ1-1	TRBV29-1	NA	many	CSVGQRDTEAFF	TGCAGCGTTGGACAGAGGGACACTGAAGCTTTCTTT
TRBJ2-6	TRBV12-3/TRBV12-4	TRBD1	NA	CATTPNTGGSTRANVLTF	TGTGCCACCACCCCTAATACAGGGGGATCTACTCGGGCCAACGTCCTGACTTTC
TRBJ2-1	TRBV10-3	TRBD2	NA	CAISATSWGANEQFF	TGTGCCATCAGCGCGACTAGCTGGGGAGCCAATGAGCAGTTCTTC
TRBJ1-2	TRBV28	NA	NA	CASSSLGRDKHYGYTF	TGTGCTAGCAGTTCCCTCGGGAGGGATAAACACTATGGCTACACATTC
TRBJ1-1	TRBV4-1	NA	few	CASSQPITHTEAFF	TGCGCCAGCAGTCAACCTATCACCCACACTGAAGCTTTCTTT
TRBJ2-7	TRBV10-3	NA	NA	CAISWGNTYEQYF	TGTGCCATCAGTTGGGGCAATACCTACGAACAGTACTTC
TRBJ2-3	TRBV11-2	NA	NA	CASSPRASVDTQYF	TGTGCCAGCAGCCCGAGGGCTAGCGTAGATACACAGTATTTT